This T cell receptor (beta chain) derives from a study of OX40 agonist ivuxolimab in advanced cancers. Collection of blood occurred at baseline, at cycle 4 day 1, and at cycle 7 day 1. Profiling relied on immunoSEQ multiplex PCR, and the TCRdb table lists in-frame clones only, not all of them. The sample has roughly 65,000 clones; around 90% are singletons. The CDR3 loop spans 15 amino acids. Germline V gives CDR1 MNHNS, CDR2 SASEGT. V lost 1 base to trimming and J lost 1 base, with 10 bases between them. The chain couples TRBV6-1 to TRBJ1-2; perhaps TRBD1 as D (5 bases). Sequencing used CD4+ or CD8+ T cells sorted from blood, obtained in a trial of the OX40 agonist ivuxolimab. The receptor comes from an adult with an advanced solid tumor such as melanoma, head and neck, liver or kidney cancer. The CDR3 DNA reads as TGTGCCAGCAGTGAAGTGGGACGTAATAACTATGGCTACACCTTC. Translation: CASSEVGRNNYGYTF.